Below, 32 T cell receptor beta chains from the same sample are listed, as sequenced in a study of shared clonotypes between healthy human individuals. Sequenced by immunoSEQ multiplex PCR; TCRdb stores in-frame clones only, minus some. The table records about 1 million clones, around 74% of them present only once. The sequencing sample was made of memory CD4+ T cells sorted from blood. As to subset: CD45RA-negative fraction. The receptors originated from a man aged 18-30 years in good health.

The chain links TRBV11-2 to TRBJ2-1, with D possibly matching TRBD2 (5 bases). Germline V lookup: CDR1 SGHAT, CDR2 FQNNGV. The V gene lost 3 bases and the J gene lost 3 bases, with 12 bases spanning the gap. The CDR3 contains 15 residues. DNA of the CDR3: TGTGCCAGCAGCTTGGCGCGGGCCAACTACAATGAGCAGTTCTTC. Amino acids: CASSLARANYNEQFF.

This clone was observed a single time. V is TRBV6-1 and J is TRBJ2-2; TRBD2 might be the D (5 bases). V gave up 1 base and J gave up 6 bases, with 6 bases separating them. Looked up from germline, CDR1 is MNHNS and CDR2 is SASEGT. This CDR3 comprises 13 residues. The DNA of the CDR3 is TGTGCCAGCAGTGAAGAGGAGGCCGGGGAGCTGTTTTTT. As protein: CASSEEEAGELFF.

The chain couples TRBV14 to TRBJ1-2; D gene unclear. Deletions cut 1 base from V and 8 bases from J, with 11 bases between. The CDR3 contains 13 residues. Per germline, CDR1 SGHDN and CDR2 FVKESK. The CDR3 region has the DNA TGTGCCAGCAGCCAAGGGGCCGAGTTAGGCTACACCTTC. This codes for CASSQGAELGYTF.

This clone was counted only a few times. The chain joins TRBV11-2 to TRBJ2-7; D may be TRBD1 (6 bases). CDR3 length: 15 amino acids. Trimming left V 2 bases short and J 2 bases short, with 13 bases between. Germline V gene sequence: CDR1 SGHAT, CDR2 FQNNGV. This CDR3 is CASSLQTGGAYEQYF. The CDR3 DNA reads TGTGCCAGCAGCTTACAGACAGGTGGAGCCTACGAGCAGTACTTC.

The chain couples TRBV6-1 to TRBJ1-1; D not resolved. CDR1 MNHNS and CDR2 SASEGT come from the germline V gene. Trimming cost V 7 bases and J 0 bases, with 15 bases left between them. The CDR3 contains 15 residues. CDR3 sequence: CASTPRGTLNTEAFF. The CDR3 DNA is TGTGCCAGCACTCCCCGGGGTACCTTGAACACTGAAGCTTTCTTT.

Details on this clone: Other DNA sequences from this sample encode an identical CDR3 as well. The chain uses TRBV28 and TRBJ2-3, with unresolved D. The CDR3 sequence is 13 residues long. Per germline, CDR1 MDHEN and CDR2 SYDVKM. Deletions cut 2 bases from V and 1 base from J, with 4 bases between. CDR3 region: CASSLGGTDTQYF. Written as DNA, the CDR3 is TGTGCCAGCAGTTTAGGCGGCACAGATACGCAGTATTTT. Complete variable domain (other parts from reference TRBV28 and TRBJ2-3): DVKVTQSSRYLVKRTGEKVFLECVQDMDHENMFWYRQDPGLGLRLIYFSYDVKMKEKGDIPEGYSVSREKKERFSLILESASTNQTSMYLCASSLGGTDTQYFGPGTRLTVL.

The rearrangement uses TRBV5-6 and TRBJ2-2; tentatively, D is TRBD1 or TRBD2 (5 bases each). Germline V gives CDR1 SGHDT, CDR2 YYEEEE. The germline V and J ends were trimmed by 3 bases and 8 bases, with 14 bases remaining between them. The CDR3 consists of 14 residues. The DNA of the CDR3 is TGTGCCAGCAGCTCGTGGGGGTCTGCAGGGGAGCTGTTTTTT. The encoded protein is CASSSWGSAGELFF. The whole variable domain, filled in from reference TRBV5-6 and TRBJ2-2, reads DAGVTQSPTHLIKTRGQQVTLRCSPKSGHDTVSWYQQALGQGPQFIFQYYEEEERQRGNFPDRFSGHQFPNYSSELNVNALLLGDSALYLCASSSWGSAGELFFGEGSRLTVL.

The gene calls are TRBV7-8 and TRBJ2-1; 9 bases are shared with TRBD2. The germline V gene has CDR1 SGHVS and CDR2 FQNEAQ. Trimming at V came to 1 base and at J to 1 base, leaving 5 bases not matched to a gene. The CDR3 covers 17 residues. CDR3 coding DNA: TGTGCCAGCAGCTTAGAGGTTGCGGGAGGGTCCTACAATGAGCAGTTCTTC. It is translated as CASSLEVAGGSYNEQFF.

The chain couples TRBV11-2 to TRBJ2-1, with D perhaps TRBD2 (5 bases). Between the trimmed V and J ends, which lost 0 bases and 7 bases, there was a span of 13 bases. Per the germline V gene, CDR1 is SGHAT and CDR2 is FQNNGV. The CDR3 consists of 15 residues. CDR3 nucleotide sequence: TGTGCCAGCAGCTTAGATCAGCTAGCTCATAATGAGCAGTTCTTC. Protein: CASSLDQLAHNEQFF. The full variable domain, its missing parts supplied by reference TRBV11-2 and TRBJ2-1, is EAGVAQSPRYKIIEKRQSVAFWCNPISGHATLYWYQQILGQGPKLLIQFQNNGVVDDSQLPKDRFSAERLKGVDSTLKIQPAKLEDSAVYLCASSLDQLAHNEQFFGPGTRLTVL.

The chain combines TRBV11-2 with TRBJ2-7; D might be TRBD1 (6 bases). Germline loops: CDR1 SGHAT, CDR2 FQNNGV. Deletions cut 1 base from V and 3 bases from J, with 13 bases between. This CDR3 comprises 15 residues. The CDR3 sequence is CASSLALDRSYEQYF. CDR3 nucleotide sequence: TGTGCCAGCAGCTTAGCCCTAGACAGGAGCTACGAGCAGTACTTC.

This clone was counted only a few times. The chain joins TRBV19 to TRBJ1-1; D is perhaps TRBD1 (5 bases). The CDR3 totals 17 residues. Trimming took 5 bases from V and 6 from J, leaving 25 bases between them. Germline V gene data show CDR1 as LNHDA and CDR2 as SQIVND (reference sequence). CDR3 sequence reads: CASSGRTRIGQLPEAFF. In DNA form, the CDR3 reads TGTGCCAGTAGTGGTCGAACTCGGATTGGACAATTACCTGAAGCTTTCTTT.

The chain couples TRBV5-4 to TRBJ2-1; TRBD2 matches at 7 bases. V lost 3 bases and J lost 7; bases outside the gene matches: 4. CDR3 length: 13 amino acids. CDR1 and CDR2 (germline): SGHNT, YYREEE (reference sequence). In nucleotides, the CDR3 is TGTGCCAGCAGCTCGGGACTAAGGAATGAGCAGTTCTTC. Residues: CASSSGLRNEQFF.

The gene calls are TRBV6-1 and TRBJ2-1, with 8 bases lining up with TRBD1. Unmatched junction bases numbered 8, after V lost 6 bases and J lost 7 bases. CDR1 is MNHNS and CDR2 is SASEGT in the germline V gene. This CDR3 contains 14 residues. The CDR3 spells CASRAGTGKNEQFF. CDR3 nucleotides: TGTGCCAGCAGGGCCGGGACAGGCAAAAATGAGCAGTTCTTC.

This clone was found a few times. This chain uses TRBV7-2 with TRBJ1-3; D uncertain. V dropped 5 bases and J dropped 1 base, with 15 bases sitting between them. Per the germline V gene, CDR1 is SGHTA and CDR2 is FQGNSA. CDR3 length: 16 residues. CDR3 sequence (DNA): TGTGCCAGCAGCCGCGGACGGACTTCTTCTGGAAACACCATATATTTT. Residues: CASSRGRTSSGNTIYF.

The chain joins TRBV19 to TRBJ1-3; 7 bases line up with TRBD1. The CDR3 has 15 amino acids. V lost 6 bases to trimming and J lost 0 bases; unmatched junction nucleotides: 5. Germline CDR1 LNHDA, CDR2 SQIVND (reference sequence). Written as DNA, the CDR3 is TGTGCCAGTAGAATGACAGGGACCTCTGGAAACACCATATATTTT. It yields the protein CASRMTGTSGNTIYF.

This clone is a singleton in its sample. The gene calls are TRBV13 and TRBJ1-3; D is possibly TRBD1 (5 bases). The CDR3 spans 12 residues. V lost 6 bases to trimming and J lost 3 bases, with 6 bases between them. Germline-derived CDR1 and CDR2 are PRHDT and FYEKMQ (reference sequence). CDR3 sequence reads: CASRDSGNTIYF. The CDR3 DNA sequence: TGTGCCAGCAGAGACAGTGGAAACACCATATATTTT.

The chain carries TRBV11-2 and TRBJ2-2; 7 bases align to TRBD2. The trim removed 3 bases at V and 4 bases at J, leaving 5 bases unmatched. The length of the CDR3 is 15 residues. Germline loops: CDR1 SGHAT, CDR2 FQNNGV. The CDR3 loop is CASSLGGGPTGELFF. The DNA of the CDR3 is TGTGCCAGCAGCTTGGGGGGAGGGCCCACCGGGGAGCTGTTTTTT. Full variable domain (outside the CDR3, taken from reference TRBV11-2 and TRBJ2-2): EAGVAQSPRYKIIEKRQSVAFWCNPISGHATLYWYQQILGQGPKLLIQFQNNGVVDDSQLPKDRFSAERLKGVDSTLKIQPAKLEDSAVYLCASSLGGGPTGELFFGEGSRLTVL.

The chain joins TRBV5-1 to TRBJ1-1; D is possibly TRBD1 (5 bases). The length of the CDR3 is 14 residues. Trimming left V 6 bases short and J 3 bases short, with 15 bases between. Germline assignment: CDR1 SGHRS and CDR2 YFSETQ. CDR3 bases: TGCGCCAGCACCTCCTTGGGGCCGGACACTGAAGCTTTCTTT. Translated: CASTSLGPDTEAFF.

With regard to this clone: An end of the junction does not agree with germline; a read error may underlie this. The chain combines TRBV14 with TRBJ2-7; 7 bases align to TRBD1. Looked up from germline, CDR1 is SGHDN and CDR2 is FVKESK. The CDR3 totals 12 residues. The CDR3 DNA sequence: TGTGCCAGCAGCCAAGATTTCGAGACAGGGAACTTC. Its protein product is CASSQDFETGNF.

This clone was counted once. The gene calls are TRBV2 and TRBJ2-7; 9 bases match TRBD1. This CDR3 region has 15 residues. Germline CDR1 is SNHLY and CDR2 is FYNNEI. The J segment lost 3 bases and the V segment lost 5 bases, leaving 8 bases of the junction unmatched. The CDR3 coding sequence is TGTGCCAGCAGTTATAACAGGGGGCCCGACTACGAGCAGTACTTC. Protein product: CASSYNRGPDYEQYF.

The V call is TRBV23-1, the J call TRBJ1-5; 8 positions agree with TRBD1. TRBV23-1 is an open reading frame whose function is uncertain. V trimming: 6 bases; J trimming: 2 bases; junction bases outside the gene matches: 9. The CDR3 sequence is 16 residues long. CDR3 sequence: CASSLNDRGGNQPQHF. The CDR3 region has the DNA TGCGCCAGCAGCCTTAACGACAGGGGAGGCAATCAGCCCCAGCATTTT.

The chain couples TRBV7-9 to TRBJ1-5; D may be TRBD1 (5 bases). The CDR3 runs 12 residues. Germline CDR1 reads SEHNR; CDR2 reads FQNEAQ (reference sequence). V was shortened by 5 bases and J by 5 bases, with 7 bases between the two germline ends. The CDR3 region is CASSRDDQPQHF. In DNA form, the CDR3 reads TGTGCCAGCAGCCGGGACGATCAGCCCCAGCATTTT.

This clone was picked up a small number of times. Other nucleotide sequences in the sample specify the same CDR3. The gene calls are TRBV11-2 and TRBJ2-7; D perhaps matches TRBD1 (6 bases). Trimming pared 2 bases from V and 4 bases from J, leaving 6 bases between. The CDR3 is 12 amino acids. Per germline, CDR1 SGHAT and CDR2 FQNNGV. CDR3 in amino acids: CASSLQGYEQYF. CDR3 coding DNA: TGTGCCAGCAGCTTACAGGGGTACGAGCAGTACTTC.

The rearrangement uses TRBV6-6 and TRBJ1-2; perhaps TRBD1 as D (6 bases). CDR1 is MNHNY and CDR2 is SVGAGI in the germline V gene (reference sequence). This CDR3 contains 15 residues. The germline V and J ends were trimmed by 6 bases and 4 bases, with 18 bases remaining between them. The CDR3 protein is CASRSTGSVGYGYTF. The CDR3 DNA is TGTGCCAGCAGATCAACAGGGAGTGTGGGCTATGGCTACACCTTC.

J is TRBJ1-2 and V is TRBV18; the match to TRBD1 covers 9 bases. Looked up from germline, CDR1 is KGHSH and CDR2 is LQKENI. The V gene end was trimmed by 3 bases and the J gene end by 6 bases; junction bases not matched to a gene: 8. CDR3 size: 15 residues. In DNA, the CDR3 is TGTGCCAGCTCACCCCAGGGACAGGGTAGCAATGGCTACACCTTC. Protein: CASSPQGQGSNGYTF. The whole variable domain, filled in from reference TRBV18 and TRBJ1-2, reads NAGVMQNPRHLVRRRGQEARLRCSPMKGHSHVYWYRQLPEEGLKFMVYLQKENIIDESGMPKERFSAEFPKEGPSILRIQQVVRGDSAAYFCASSPQGQGSNGYTFGSGTRLTVV.

This chain uses TRBV27 with TRBJ2-7; 7 bases match TRBD1. CDR1 is MNHEY and CDR2 is SMNVEV in the germline V gene (reference sequence). This CDR3 is built from 16 residues. Trimming at V came to 6 bases and at J to 4 bases, leaving 15 bases not matched to a gene. The CDR3 region is CASSYRWTGLGYEQYF. CDR3 in DNA: TGTGCCAGCAGCTACCGCTGGACAGGCCTTGGGTACGAGCAGTACTTC.

The CDR3 sequence is CASSLPRGDTGELFF. CDR3 bases: TGCGCCAGCAGCTTGCCCCGGGGCGACACCGGGGAGCTGTTTTTT. The chain carries TRBV5-1 and TRBJ2-2, with D possibly being TRBD1 or TRBD2 (5 bases each). Germline CDR1 SGHRS, CDR2 YFSETQ. Trimming cost V 1 base and J 3 bases, with 10 bases left between them. This CDR3 region has 15 residues.

The chain recombines TRBV4-1 with TRBJ2-1; a possible D gene is TRBD1 (7 bases). V lost 0 bases to trimming and J lost 5 bases, with 23 bases between them. CDR1 and CDR2 (germline): MGHRA, YSYEKL. The CDR3 contains 19 residues. The CDR3 DNA follows: TGCGCCAGCAGCCAAGATCAGGGCAGGGGGAGGCGTCTCGACAATGAGCAGTTCTTC. It translates to CASSQDQGRGRRLDNEQFF.

The V and J genes are TRBV7-2 and TRBJ2-5; 9 bases align to TRBD2. The CDR3 contains 15 residues. CDR1 SGHTA and CDR2 FQGNSA come from the germline V gene. V lost 6 bases, J lost 1 base, and 6 bases stayed unmatched. The CDR3 protein is CASRSGGPFQETQYF. The CDR3 DNA sequence: TGTGCCAGCAGGAGCGGGGGGCCCTTCCAAGAGACCCAGTACTTC.

This chain uses TRBV2 with TRBJ1-3; tentative D call: TRBD1 (5 bases). This CDR3 is 14 amino acids long. Germline loops: CDR1 SNHLY, CDR2 FYNNEI. Trimming took 11 bases from V and 3 from J, leaving 17 bases between them. The CDR3 spells CAGNRDGLGNTIYF. The CDR3 DNA reads as TGTGCCGGAAACCGGGACGGTCTTGGAAACACCATATATTTT.

This rearrangement joins TRBV5-1 to TRBJ2-2; D is possibly TRBD1 (6 bases). CDR3 size: 14 residues. V gave up 0 bases and J gave up 7 bases, with 10 bases separating them. Germline V gene sequence: CDR1 SGHRS, CDR2 YFSETQ. CDR3 coding DNA: TGCGCCAGCAGCTTGGAAACAGGGATCGGGGAGCTGTTTTTT. It codes for CASSLETGIGELFF.

The V call is TRBV5-1, the J call TRBJ2-7; 8 nucleotides align to TRBD1. From germline, CDR1 is SGHRS and CDR2 YFSETQ. The CDR3 is 15 amino acids. With 4 bases clipped from V and 2 bases from J, the junction kept 8 bases outside the gene matches. CDR3 nucleotides: TGCGCCAGCAGCCTAACAATGACAGGGGCCTACGAGCAGTACTTC. Protein: CASSLTMTGAYEQYF.